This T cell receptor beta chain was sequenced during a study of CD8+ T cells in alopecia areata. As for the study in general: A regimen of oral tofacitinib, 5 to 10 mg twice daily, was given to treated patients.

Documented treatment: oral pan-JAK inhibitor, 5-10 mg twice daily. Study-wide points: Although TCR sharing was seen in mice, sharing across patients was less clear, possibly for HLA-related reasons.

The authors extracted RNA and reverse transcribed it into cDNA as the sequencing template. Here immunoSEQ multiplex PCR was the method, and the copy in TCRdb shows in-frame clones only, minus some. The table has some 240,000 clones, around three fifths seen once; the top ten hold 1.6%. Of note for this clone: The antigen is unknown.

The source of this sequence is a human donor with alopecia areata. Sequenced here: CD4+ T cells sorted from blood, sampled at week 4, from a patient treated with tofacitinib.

CDR3 amino acids: CASSYRTSNYEQYF. For the CDR3, the DNA is TGTGCCAGCAGCTACCGGACTTCGAACTACGAGCAGTACTTC. The V and J genes are TRBV13 and TRBJ2-7, with TRBD2 as a possible D gene (5 bases). V lost 4 bases, J lost 3 bases, and 13 bases lay in between. The V gene's germline CDR1 is PRHDT and CDR2 FYEKMQ (reference sequence). This CDR3 spans 14 amino acids.